This TCR beta chain was recovered during a study of blood T cell repertoires in COVID-19. The overall study: COVID-19 samples, acute and convalescent, were from the United States, Italy and Spain.

Enrolled through a virtual design, the participants were between roughly 18 and 95 years of age and came from fewer than 30 US areas. Each participant's cohort was designated according to participant-reported clinical history. Before they entered the study, exposed participants had met a COVID-19 case within 2 weeks. Generated by immunoSEQ multiplex PCR, the TCRdb table keeps only in-frame clones and is missing some. The repertoire holds some 400,000 clones, with about nine tenths as singletons. Trimming cost V 8 bases and J 2 bases, with 15 bases left between them. CDR1 and CDR2 (germline): LNHNV, YYDKDF (reference sequence). This CDR3 has 14 residues.

The chain recombines TRBV15 with TRBJ2-5, with a tentative D call TRBD2 (5 bases). This TCR derives from a woman between 35 and 50 years old who had been exposed to COVID-19. The sequencing input was PBMCs or T cells enriched from blood (not recorded which). Written as DNA, the CDR3 is TGTGCCACCTCTTTAGGACGGGGTCAAGAGACCCAGTACTTC. This codes for CATSLGRGQETQYF. Full variable domain (rest looked up from reference TRBV15 and TRBJ2-5): DAMVIQNPRYQVTQFGKPVTLSCSQTLNHNVMYWYQQKSSQAPKLLFHYYDKDFNNEADTPDNFQSRRPNTSFCFLDIRSPGLGDTAMYLCATSLGRGQETQYFGPGTRLLVL.